Listed here are 16 T cell receptor beta chains from one sample, sequenced in a study of PD-L1 blockade in urothelial cancer. The data were produced by immunoSEQ multiplex PCR, yet TCRdb's version contains in-frame clones alone and is incomplete. The profile shows some 60,000 clones, about 82% of them singletons. The sample in question was PBMCs, obtained around atezolizumab (anti-PD-L1) treatment. These receptors were obtained from a middle-aged man with urothelial cancer.

The gene calls are TRBV19 and TRBJ2-7; 15 bases fit TRBD2. The CDR3 loop spans 15 amino acids. Germline V CDR1 and CDR2: LNHDA, SQIVND (reference sequence). J gave up 7 bases and V 5 bases, and 6 bases lay outside the gene matches. CDR3 sequence: CASSVGTSGRMEQYF. The CDR3 coding sequence is TGTGCCAGTAGTGTGGGGACTAGCGGGAGGATGGAGCAGTACTTC.

This clone was observed a few times. The chain is built from TRBV30 and TRBJ1-6; 9 nucleotides align to TRBD1. Germline trimming cut 5 bases from V and 9 bases from J; bases unmatched to any gene: 5. The CDR3 consists of 13 residues. Germline V gene lookup returns CDR1 GTSNPN and CDR2 SVGIG (reference sequence). Here the CDR3 DNA reads TGTGCCTGGCTGGACAGGGGCGCTTCACCCCTCCACTTT. Its protein is CAWLDRGASPLHF.

The gene calls are TRBV5-5 and TRBJ1-3; 9 bases agree with TRBD1. The length of the CDR3 is 16 residues. Germline V lookup: CDR1 SGHKS, CDR2 YYEKEE (reference sequence). Germline trimming cut 3 bases from V and 2 bases from J; bases unmatched to any gene: 6. The CDR3 loop is CASSSATGGPGNTIYF. CDR3 sequence (DNA): TGTGCCAGCAGCTCAGCTACAGGGGGCCCTGGAAACACCATATATTTT.

As DNA, the CDR3 is TGTGCCAGCAGTTCTACCGATCTAGCGGGTTTCTACGAGCAGTACTTC. It encodes CASSSTDLAGFYEQYF. The rearrangement uses TRBV6-5 and TRBJ2-7, with 8 bases identical to TRBD2. Looked up from germline, CDR1 is MNHEY and CDR2 is SVGAGI. V was clipped by 4 bases and J by 3 bases; unmatched bases: 11. The CDR3 has 16 residues.

As DNA, the CDR3 is TGTGCCAGCAGTCCGACTAGCGAAGGCACAGATACGCAGTATTTT. It codes for CASSPTSEGTDTQYF. The V gene is TRBV28, the J gene TRBJ2-3; 8 positions agree with TRBD2. The V segment lost 5 bases and the J segment 1 base; nucleotides outside the gene matches: 5. The CDR3 extends over 15 amino acids. Germline V CDR1 and CDR2: MDHEN, SYDVKM. Full variable domain (remainder filled in from reference TRBV28 and TRBJ2-3): DVKVTQSSRYLVKRTGEKVFLECVQDMDHENMFWYRQDPGLGLRLIYFSYDVKMKEKGDIPEGYSVSREKKERFSLILESASTNQTSMYLCASSPTSEGTDTQYFGPGTRLTVL.

V gene TRBV15 combines with J gene TRBJ2-5, with D perhaps TRBD2 (5 bases). V was cut by 0 bases and J by 6 bases, with 11 bases left in between. The germline V gene encodes CDR1 LNHNV and CDR2 YYDKDF (reference sequence). The CDR3 totals 14 residues. The CDR3 loop is CATSRDGVGKTQYF. DNA of the CDR3: TGTGCCACCAGCAGAGACGGGGTTGGGAAGACCCAGTACTTC.

This clone was recorded once. This chain uses TRBV4-2 with TRBJ2-5, with TRBD2 matching 8 bases. The CDR3 has 16 residues. Germline CDR1 and CDR2: LGHNA and YNFKEQ. The V and J ends lost 0 bases and 4 bases, in that order; junction bases with no gene match: 7. The CDR3 spells CASSQDPAGVGETQYF. The CDR3 bases are TGTGCCAGCAGCCAAGATCCAGCGGGAGTAGGAGAGACCCAGTACTTC.

About this clone: Other DNA sequences in this specimen translate into the identical CDR3. The chain is built from TRBV18 and TRBJ1-1; unclear D gene. The CDR3 totals 14 residues. V lost 6 bases to trimming and J lost 0 bases, with 11 bases between them. The germline gives CDR1 KGHSH, CDR2 LQKENI. The CDR3 sequence: CASSPRTLNTEAFF. The CDR3 bases are TGTGCCAGCTCCCCTCGAACATTGAACACTGAAGCTTTCTTT.

The V and J genes are TRBV7-8 and TRBJ2-1, with no clear D. In germline, CDR1 is SGHVS, CDR2 FQNEAQ. V gave up 2 bases and J gave up 9 bases, with 8 bases separating them. This CDR3 is 12 amino acids long. CDR3 sequence reads: CASSLIISEQFF. CDR3 in DNA: TGTGCCAGCAGCTTAATTATTAGTGAGCAGTTCTTC.

The J gene is TRBJ2-5, the V gene TRBV9, with 14 nucleotides matching TRBD2. Unmatched junction bases numbered 11, after V lost 3 bases and J lost 4 bases. This CDR3 contains 18 residues. Germline values: CDR1 SGDLS, CDR2 YYNGEE. CDR3 loop: CASSATSGRGGLGETQYF. As DNA, the CDR3 is TGTGCCAGCAGCGCGACTAGCGGGAGGGGGGGTCTGGGAGAGACCCAGTACTTC.

This chain connects TRBV19 to TRBJ1-5, with a possible D match to TRBD1 (6 bases). This CDR3 contains 17 residues. Germline CDR1 reads LNHDA; CDR2 reads SQIVND (reference sequence). The V and J ends lost 2 bases and 1 base respectively, with 15 bases between them. The CDR3, as DNA: TGTGCCAGTAGTATATTTAGGACAGAAACGAGCAATCAGCCCCAGCATTTT. Encoded protein: CASSIFRTETSNQPQHF.

The chain carries TRBV27 and TRBJ2-7; TRBD1 matches at 8 bases. V dropped 6 bases and J dropped 4; count of bases not matched to a gene: 14. The CDR3 runs 16 residues. Per the germline V gene, CDR1 is MNHEY and CDR2 is SMNVEV (reference sequence). The CDR3 sequence: CASRQPRGPVQYEQYF. The CDR3 DNA sequence: TGTGCCAGCAGGCAACCCAGGGGGCCCGTTCAGTACGAGCAGTACTTC.

This clone was recorded only once. V usage is TRBV5-3 and J usage is TRBJ2-1; 8 bases are shared with TRBD2. TRBV5-3 counts as an open reading frame of uncertain function. This CDR3 region has 16 residues. V lost 9 bases and J lost 1; bases outside the gene matches: 12. The CDR3 loop reads CANNRAGLGSYNEQFF. The DNA of the CDR3 is TGTGCCAACAATCGAGCGGGACTAGGTTCCTACAATGAGCAGTTCTTC.

The V gene is TRBV14, the J gene TRBJ2-7; D uncertain. CDR3 length: 14 residues. CDR1 SGHDN and CDR2 FVKESK come from the germline V gene. V dropped 1 base and J dropped 6 bases, with 13 bases sitting between them. The CDR3 reads CASSQVQYPLEQYF. The CDR3 DNA sequence: TGTGCCAGCAGCCAAGTACAGTACCCCCTCGAGCAGTACTTC.

The CDR3: CASSRDNPSGANVLTF. CDR3 DNA: TGTGCCAGCAGCCGGGACAACCCCTCTGGGGCCAACGTCCTGACTTTC. V is TRBV5-4 and J is TRBJ2-6; D may be TRBD1 (6 bases). V gave up 4 bases and J gave up 0 bases, with 11 bases separating them. Per the germline V gene, CDR1 is SGHNT and CDR2 is YYREEE (reference sequence). The CDR3 spans 16 residues.

This clone is a singleton in its sample. The chain combines TRBV28 with TRBJ2-2; 10 bases map to TRBD2. Germline-derived CDR1 and CDR2 are MDHEN and SYDVKM. CDR3 length: 13 residues. V dropped 5 bases and J dropped 6; count of bases not matched to a gene: 0. The CDR3 region is CASSSGRAGELFF. CDR3 nucleotide sequence: TGTGCCAGCAGTAGCGGGAGGGCCGGGGAGCTGTTTTTT. Full variable domain (remainder filled in from reference TRBV28 and TRBJ2-2): DVKVTQSSRYLVKRTGEKVFLECVQDMDHENMFWYRQDPGLGLRLIYFSYDVKMKEKGDIPEGYSVSREKKERFSLILESASTNQTSMYLCASSSGRAGELFFGEGSRLTVL.